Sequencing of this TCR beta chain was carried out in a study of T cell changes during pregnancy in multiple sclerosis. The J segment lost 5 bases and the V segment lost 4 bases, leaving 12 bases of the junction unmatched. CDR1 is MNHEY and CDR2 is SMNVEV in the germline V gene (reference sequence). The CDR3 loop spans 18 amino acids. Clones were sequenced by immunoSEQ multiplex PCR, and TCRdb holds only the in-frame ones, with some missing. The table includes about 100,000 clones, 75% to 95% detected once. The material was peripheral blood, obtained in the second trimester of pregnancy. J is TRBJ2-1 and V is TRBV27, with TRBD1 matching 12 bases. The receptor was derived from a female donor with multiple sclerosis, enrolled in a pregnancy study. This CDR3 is CASSSPNWDRGLDNEQFF. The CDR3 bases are TGTGCCAGCAGTTCGCCCAACTGGGACAGGGGGCTCGACAATGAGCAGTTCTTC.